The 17 T cell receptor beta chains below all came from one sample that was sequenced in a study of T cell repertoires in cytomegalovirus infection. TCRdb analysed the reads with MiXCR anew, one entry per CDR3 protein. The table shows roughly 180,000 distinct CDR3 sequences, with about 20% occurring only once. Their antigen targets remain unknown. Sequences were derived from CD8+ T cells from cultured PBMCs, sampled from culture after CMV antigen stimulation. The receptors here all came from a human donor in good health (CMV status not recorded). Some clones in this sample may be carry-over from other donors' samples.

This clonotype appeared a few times. The chain joins TRBV7-2 to TRBJ1-5; D perhaps matches TRBD1 (5 bases). There are 18 residues in the CDR3. Trimming cost V 5 bases and J 0 bases, with 20 bases left between them. Per the germline V gene, CDR1 is SGHTA and CDR2 is FQGNSA. CDR3 nucleotides: TGTGCCAGCAGCGCGGGGACTTTCGAGGGATCTAGCAATCAGCCCCAGCATTTT. This sequence encodes CASSAGTFEGSSNQPQHF. Combining the CDR3 with reference TRBV7-2 and TRBJ1-5 gives the whole variable domain GAGVSQSPSNKVTEKGKDVELRCDPISGHTALYWYRQSLGQGLEFLIYFQGNSAPDKSGLPSDRFSAERTGGSVSTLTIQRTQQEDSAVYLCASSAGTFEGSSNQPQHFGDGTRLSIL.

There are a few counts of this clonotype. V and J are TRBV4-1 and TRBJ1-2, with 8 nucleotides matching TRBD1. From germline, CDR1 is MGHRA and CDR2 YSYEKL. The CDR3 spans 16 residues. Losses at the gene ends were 3 bases for V and 4 bases for J; bases not matched to a gene: 10. The CDR3 region has the DNA TGCGCCAGCAGCCAGGACCAGGGGGCGGCCCTCTATGGCTACACCTTC. As protein: CASSQDQGAALYGYTF.

The chain employs TRBV6-2 or TRBV6-3 and TRBJ1-1; D is unresolved. The CDR3 is 17 amino acids. The V gene lost 2 bases and the J gene lost 0 bases, with 16 bases spanning the gap. CDR1 MNHEY and CDR2 SVGEGT come from the germline V gene. The CDR3 protein is CASSYQVTVKLNTEAFF. In DNA form, the CDR3 reads TGTGCCAGCAGTTACCAGGTTACGGTGAAGTTGAACACTGAAGCTTTCTTT.

In this sample, this clonotype turned up a few times. The chain is built from TRBV27 and TRBJ1-1; 9 bases agree with TRBD1. Losses at the gene ends were 5 bases for V and 1 base for J; bases not matched to a gene: 2. In germline, CDR1 is MNHEY, CDR2 SMNVEV (reference sequence). The CDR3 is made up of 14 amino acids. CDR3 sequence: CASSPQGANTEAFF. CDR3 DNA: TGTGCCAGCAGTCCACAGGGGGCGAACACTGAAGCTTTCTTT.

This clonotype was seen a few times. The chain is built from TRBV2 and TRBJ2-5, with D possibly being TRBD1 or TRBD2 (5 bases each). Per germline, CDR1 SNHLY and CDR2 FYNNEI. The CDR3 is 14 amino acids. Trimming took 4 bases from V and 2 from J, leaving 11 bases between them. The CDR3 DNA reads as TGTGCCAGCAGTGCGTGGGGGAGACAAGAGACCCAGTACTTC. This translates into CASSAWGRQETQYF. Based on the CDR3 plus reference TRBV2 and TRBJ2-5, the full variable domain is EPEVTQTPSHQVTQMGQEVILRCVPISNHLYFYWYRQILGQKVEFLVSFYNNEISEKSEIFDDQFSVERPDGSNFTLKIRSTKLEDSAMYFCASSAWGRQETQYFGPGTRLLVL.

This rearrangement joins TRBV7-6 to TRBJ1-2, with D perhaps matching TRBD1 (5 bases). The V gene lost 5 bases and the J gene lost 4 bases, with 26 bases spanning the gap. This CDR3 is 18 amino acids long. The germline CDR1 and CDR2 sequences are SGHVS and FNYEAQ. This CDR3 reads CASSASLGHYNPPYGYTF. The CDR3 coding sequence is TGTGCCAGCAGCGCCTCGCTCGGACACTACAACCCCCCCTATGGCTACACCTTC.

The chain couples TRBV4-1 to TRBJ1-6, with TRBD1 matching 8 bases. The CDR3 is 17 amino acids. From germline, CDR1 is MGHRA and CDR2 YSYEKL. J lost 7 bases, V lost 0 bases, and 8 bases had no gene match. The CDR3 DNA sequence: TGCGCCAGCAGCCAAGACCATGGACAGGGCGAGAATTCACCCCTCCACTTT. It translates to CASSQDHGQGENSPLHF.

This clonotype has more than one count but fewer than ten. The V gene is TRBV12-3 or TRBV12-4, the J gene TRBJ1-5; D is possibly TRBD1 (5 bases). There are 15 residues in the CDR3. The germline V and J ends were trimmed by 5 bases and 4 bases, with 15 bases remaining between them. This CDR3 is CASSPLGQGNQPQHF. In DNA form, the CDR3 reads TGTGCCAGCAGTCCTTTGGGGCAGGGTAATCAGCCCCAGCATTTT.

This clonotype was found a few times. This rearrangement joins TRBV12-3 or TRBV12-4 to TRBJ2-5; D remains unclear. The CDR3 length is 12 residues. Trimming took off 4 bases at V and 5 bases at J, with 8 bases between the two ends. The CDR3: CASSSWVETQYF. CDR3 in DNA: TGTGCCAGCAGTTCTTGGGTGGAGACCCAGTACTTC.

The genes are TRBV7-8 and TRBJ2-1, with no clear D. CDR1 is SGHVS, CDR2 FQNEAQ, per germline. V was shortened by 4 bases and J by 11 bases, with 15 bases between the two germline ends. The CDR3 totals 13 residues. CDR3 sequence reads: CASSSVRGRQQFF. The CDR3 bases are TGTGCCAGCAGCTCCGTTAGAGGTCGTCAGCAGTTCTTC. The full variable domain, with the rest looked up from reference TRBV7-8 and TRBJ2-1, is GAGVSQSPRYKVAKRGQDVALRCDPISGHVSLFWYQQALGQGPEFLTYFQNEAQLDKSGLPSDRFFAERPEGSVSTLKIQRTQQEDSAVYLCASSSVRGRQQFFGPGTRLTVL.

V usage is TRBV7-9 and J usage is TRBJ1-2; D may be TRBD1 (5 bases). This CDR3 comprises 13 residues. V gave up 1 base and J gave up 8 bases, with 11 bases separating them. CDR1 is SEHNR and CDR2 is FQNEAQ in the germline V gene (reference sequence). CDR3: CASSLGTGRGYTF. Here the CDR3 DNA reads TGTGCCAGCAGCTTAGGAACGGGACGGGGCTACACCTTC.

The chain joins TRBV7-2 to TRBJ2-3; D might be TRBD1 or TRBD2, each matching 5 bases. CDR1 is SGHTA and CDR2 is FQGNSA in the germline V gene. This CDR3 is 15 amino acids long. Trimming removed 3 bases at V and 0 bases at J, with 10 bases between. In nucleotides, the CDR3 is TGTGCCAGCAGCTTCGGGGCTTCTAGCACAGATACGCAGTATTTT. This codes for CASSFGASSTDTQYF.

V is TRBV6-1 and J is TRBJ1-2; the D gene is possibly TRBD1 (6 bases). CDR3 size: 13 residues. Germline CDR1 is MNHNS and CDR2 is SASEGT. Trimming left V 0 bases short and J 7 bases short, with 9 bases between. The CDR3: CASSEAYRAGYTF. Written as DNA, the CDR3 is TGTGCCAGCAGTGAAGCCTACAGGGCTGGCTACACCTTC.

The chain carries TRBV19 and TRBJ1-1; the D is unclear. The V end lost 3 bases, the J end lost 1 base, and 6 bases lay between the germline ends. The CDR3 covers 13 residues. Germline CDR1 and CDR2: LNHDA and SQIVND (reference sequence). The CDR3 DNA is TGTGCCAGTAGTATGGGGTGGAACACTGAAGCTTTCTTT. The encoded protein is CASSMGWNTEAFF.

The chain couples TRBV18 to TRBJ1-1; 7 positions match TRBD1. The CDR3 length is 17 residues. Germline trimming cut 1 base from V and 0 bases from J; bases unmatched to any gene: 8. CDR1 is KGHSH, CDR2 LQKENI, per germline. This CDR3 is CASSPLGTAYMNTEAFF. DNA of the CDR3: TGTGCCAGCTCACCACTGGGGACAGCCTACATGAACACTGAAGCTTTCTTT.

V is TRBV7-2 and J is TRBJ2-7; D gene ambiguous. With 1 base removed from V and 6 bases from J, the gap between germline ends came to 7 bases. Germline V gene lookup returns CDR1 SGHTA and CDR2 FQGNSA. The CDR3 totals 12 residues. The CDR3 spells CASSLGSAEQYF. The CDR3 DNA is TGTGCCAGCAGCTTAGGCAGCGCCGAGCAGTACTTC.

CDR3 sequence: CASRLGTVSRNEKLFF. For the CDR3, the DNA is TGTGCCAGCAGACTCGGGACAGTCAGTAGGAATGAAAAACTGTTTTTT. The chain uses TRBV12-3 or TRBV12-4 and TRBJ1-4; 7 nucleotides align to TRBD1. CDR3 length: 16 amino acids. Trimming removed 6 bases from V and 5 bases from J; junction bases left unmatched: 12.